This passage covers 11 T cell receptor beta chains from one sample sequenced in a study of blood T cells in healthy people across ages. Together with a sample-barcoded 5' primer, a J-beta primer mix was included in a second PCR lasting roughly 7 to 11 cycles. TCRdb independently ran MiXCR on the 5' RACE reads; one entry per CDR3 protein. The sample shows more than 1,000,000 distinct CDR3 sequences, about 25% of them seen only once. The data also belong to a second study, concerning T cells of mothers and their children.

The sequenced sample consisted of blood. The receptor set was obtained from a girl between 2 and 10 years old in good health.

This clonotype occurred a few times. The rearrangement links TRBV27 to TRBJ2-1; TRBD2 is a possible D gene (7 bases). The CDR3 loop spans 14 amino acids. The germline V gene encodes CDR1 MNHEY and CDR2 SMNVEV (reference sequence). V lost 10 bases and J lost 2, with 15 bases in between. The CDR3 is CATRGGNTYNEQFF. In DNA, the CDR3 is TGTGCCACTAGGGGGGGGAACACCTACAATGAGCAGTTCTTC.

This sequence joins TRBV28 and TRBJ2-7; D assignment may be TRBD1 or TRBD2 (5 bases each). The V end lost 6 bases, the J end lost 4 bases, and 25 bases lay between the germline ends. Germline V lookup: CDR1 MDHEN, CDR2 SYDVKM. This CDR3 is 17 amino acids long. The CDR3 DNA is TGTGCCAGCAGGCCGTTTGCCCCCCCGGGACCAGAATACGAGCAGTACTTC. It codes for CASRPFAPPGPEYEQYF.

The gene calls are TRBV28 and TRBJ1-4; TRBD1 matches at 7 bases. The V and J ends lost 11 bases and 7 bases, in that order; junction bases with no gene match: 7. Germline loops: CDR1 MDHEN, CDR2 SYDVKM. The CDR3 has 12 amino acids. For the CDR3, the DNA is TGTGCCGGGGGGGACAGTTCTGAAAAACTGTTTTTT. As protein: CAGGDSSEKLFF.

Remarks on this clonotype: At one end, the junction sequence differs from germline, possibly due to a read error. The chain has TRBV7-8 and TRBJ1-2, with 10 nucleotides matching TRBD1. Germline-derived CDR1 and CDR2 are SGHVS and FQNEAQ. CDR3 length: 15 residues. The CDR3 sequence: CASSQRDRGGYDYTF. The CDR3 nucleotides read TGTGCCAGCAGCCAGCGGGACAGGGGTGGATATGACTACACCTTC.

The chain recombines TRBV20-1 with TRBJ1-3; D remains unclear. The CDR3 totals 13 residues. CDR1 and CDR2 (germline): DFQATT, SNEGSKA (reference sequence). The germline V and J ends were trimmed by 3 bases and 4 bases, with 10 bases remaining between them. CDR3 in amino acids: CSARRPEGNTIYF. The CDR3 DNA sequence: TGCAGTGCTAGGCGGCCAGAGGGAAACACCATATATTTT.

This clonotype was seen only a few times. A junction end diverges from the germline sequence, so it may reflect a read error. V and J are TRBV28 and TRBJ2-7; D ambiguous. Per the germline V gene, CDR1 is MDHEN and CDR2 is SYDVKM. The CDR3 consists of 15 residues. CDR3 nucleotides: TGTGCCGGCAGTTTACAGTTAAGTACTACCTACGAGCAGTACTTC. This gives the protein CAGSLQLSTTYEQYF.

This clonotype was picked up a small number of times. The chain joins TRBV27 to TRBJ2-2; D assignment may be TRBD1 or TRBD2 (7 bases each). Germline loops: CDR1 MNHEY, CDR2 SMNVEV (reference sequence). The CDR3 is 18 amino acids. Trimming removed 0 bases from V and 3 bases from J, with 17 bases in between. CDR3 residues: CASSLSGGGRGHTGELFF. CDR3 nucleotide sequence: TGTGCCAGCAGTTTATCCGGAGGGGGGAGGGGGCACACCGGGGAGCTGTTTTTT.

The chain has TRBV7-2 and TRBJ2-7; a possible D gene is TRBD1 (5 bases). CDR1 is SGHTA, CDR2 FQGNSA, per germline. This CDR3 is 13 amino acids long. V lost 6 bases and J lost 1, with 10 bases in between. CDR3 coding DNA: TGTGCCAGCAGAGGACACGCATCCTACGAGCAGTACTTC. This gives the protein CASRGHASYEQYF.

CDR3 in amino acids: CAISESYKDQETQYF. CDR3 nucleotides: TGTGCCATCAGTGAGTCGTATAAGGACCAAGAGACCCAGTACTTC. This chain uses TRBV10-3 with TRBJ2-5; D gene ambiguous. Germline V gene lookup returns CDR1 ENHRY and CDR2 SYGVKD. The CDR3 contains 15 residues. V lost 0 bases and J 0 bases, leaving 8 bases between the germline ends.

The rearrangement uses TRBV2 and TRBJ2-2; a weak D match, TRBD2 (5 bases). The CDR3 length is 14 residues. From germline, CDR1 is SNHLY and CDR2 FYNNEI. With 9 bases removed from V and 0 bases from J, the gap between germline ends came to 11 bases. This CDR3 is CASTKLANTGELFF. CDR3 sequence (DNA): TGTGCCAGTACGAAACTAGCGAACACCGGGGAGCTGTTTTTT.

This rearrangement joins TRBV12-3 or TRBV12-4 to TRBJ2-1; D ambiguous. The DNA end favors TRBJ2-5, so the J call may be wrong. CDR3 length equals 13 residues. CDR3 protein: CASSFSLEETQYF. For the CDR3, the DNA is TGTGCCAGCAGTTTTAGCTTGGAGGAGACCCAGTACTTC.